What follows are 20 T cell receptor beta chains derived from one specimen sequenced in a study of Ad26.COV2.S vaccination and SARS-CoV-2 variants. TCRdb keeps only in-frame clones here, not all; method: immunoSEQ multiplex PCR. The sample has approximately 460,000 clones, about 88% seen once. Treatment meaning: around 19 received Ad26.COV2.S at low or high dose, single or two shots; a few received placebo; per-sample allocation not given. Sampling happened 63 days after the first vaccine or placebo injection. The specimen was peripheral blood, collected in a trial of Ad26.COV2.S vaccine versus placebo. These receptors all come from a person between 18 and 65 years old who received the Ad26.COV2.S COVID-19 vaccine or a placebo.

The chain combines TRBV11-2 with TRBJ2-7; 7 positions agree with TRBD2. Per the germline V gene, CDR1 is SGHAT and CDR2 is FQNNGV. V dropped 5 bases and J dropped 3; count of bases not matched to a gene: 7. There are 14 residues in the CDR3. The CDR3 DNA reads as TGTGCCAGCAGCCTGGACCCGGGGGGCTACGAGCAGTACTTC. It specifies CASSLDPGGYEQYF.

This clone appeared a single time. This sequence joins TRBV30 and TRBJ2-3, with a weak D call TRBD1 (6 bases). This CDR3 spans 12 amino acids. V lost 5 bases and J 4 bases, leaving 10 bases between the germline ends. Looked up from germline, CDR1 is GTSNPN and CDR2 is SVGIG (reference sequence). The CDR3 DNA reads TGTGCCTGGGGGGGCAGATCAGATACGCAGTATTTT. It specifies CAWGGRSDTQYF.

The chain is built from TRBV6-6 and TRBJ2-6; possibly TRBD2 for D (5 bases). Trimming pared 4 bases from V and 0 bases from J, leaving 7 bases between. Germline lookup yields CDR1 MNHNY and CDR2 SVGAGI (reference sequence). The CDR3 is made up of 15 amino acids. DNA for the CDR3: TGTGCCAGCAGTTCCCGGGGCTCTGGGGCCAACGTCCTGACTTTC. It yields the protein CASSSRGSGANVLTF.

In this sample, this clone turned up a few times. This chain connects TRBV19 to TRBJ2-7; 12 nucleotides agree with TRBD2. V lost 3 bases, J lost 4 bases, and 4 bases stayed unmatched. Germline CDR1 and CDR2: LNHDA and SQIVND (reference sequence). This CDR3 has 15 residues. The CDR3 loop reads CASSIVLAGGYEQYF. The CDR3 coding sequence is TGTGCCAGTAGTATCGTGCTAGCGGGGGGGTACGAGCAGTACTTC.

J is TRBJ2-7 and V is TRBV15; TRBD2 matches at 8 bases. The germline V gene encodes CDR1 LNHNV and CDR2 YYDKDF (reference sequence). J lost 2 bases, V lost 1 base, and 4 bases had no gene match. CDR3 length: 15 amino acids. CDR3 nucleotides: TGTGCCACCAGCAGAGGGCGGGAGGATCCCTACGAGCAGTACTTC. Translated, it gives CATSRGREDPYEQYF.

This rearrangement joins TRBV2 to TRBJ1-2, with D tentatively TRBD1 (5 bases). Trimming took 7 bases from V and 6 from J, leaving 12 bases between them. Germline CDR1 and CDR2: SNHLY and FYNNEI. CDR3 length equals 12 residues. The CDR3 DNA follows: TGTGCCAGCACTCAGGGTCTAGATGGCTACACCTTC. It codes for CASTQGLDGYTF.

The chain couples TRBV28 to TRBJ2-1, with TRBD2 as a possible D gene (5 bases). There are 14 residues in the CDR3. The V end lost 8 bases, the J end lost 2 bases, and 13 bases lay between the germline ends. Looked up from germline, CDR1 is MDHEN and CDR2 is SYDVKM. CDR3: CASVEGGAYNEQFF. The CDR3 nucleotides read TGTGCCAGCGTCGAGGGCGGAGCCTACAATGAGCAGTTCTTC.

The chain links TRBV7-9 to TRBJ2-7; 10 bases are a match to TRBD1. Germline CDR1 reads SEHNR; CDR2 reads FQNEAQ (reference sequence). This CDR3 comprises 14 residues. V lost 5 bases and J lost 7; bases outside the gene matches: 8. DNA of the CDR3: TGTGCCAGCAGCATAGGGACAGGGGCTTGGGAGCAGTACTTC. Amino acid sequence: CASSIGTGAWEQYF.

The V and J genes are TRBV28 and TRBJ1-1, with D perhaps matching TRBD1 (5 bases). CDR1 MDHEN and CDR2 SYDVKM come from the germline V gene. V was cut by 2 bases and J by 7 bases, with 11 bases left in between. This CDR3 is built from 13 residues. CDR3 sequence reads: CASSLGGDREAFF. In DNA form, the CDR3 reads TGTGCCAGCAGTTTAGGGGGGGATCGTGAAGCTTTCTTT.

V is TRBV27 and J is TRBJ1-6, with 8 bases aligning to TRBD1. The junction had 2 bases not matched to a gene; V was cut back by 0 bases and J by 7 bases. The length of the CDR3 is 15 residues. The germline CDR1 and CDR2 sequences are MNHEY and SMNVEV (reference sequence). The CDR3, as DNA: TGTGCCAGCAGTTTATCAAGGACAGGGAATTCACCCCTCCACTTT. It encodes CASSLSRTGNSPLHF.

The CDR3 sequence: CASSPDSPFNSPLHF. The DNA for the CDR3 is TGTGCCAGCAGCCCGGATTCTCCTTTTAATTCACCCCTCCACTTT. The chain combines TRBV6-5 with TRBJ1-6; D is uncertain. The CDR3 runs to 15 residues. Germline CDR1 and CDR2: MNHEY and SVGAGI. The V end was cut by 6 bases, the J end by 6 bases, with 15 bases between.

The CDR3 loop is CASSLSGRNSYNEQFF. For the CDR3, the DNA is TGTGCCAGCAGCCTGTCGGGACGCAACTCCTACAATGAGCAGTTCTTC. The gene calls are TRBV5-5 and TRBJ2-1; D is perhaps TRBD1 or TRBD2 (5 bases each). The CDR3 sequence is 16 residues long. V lost 4 bases, J lost 0 bases, and 14 bases lay in between. Germline values: CDR1 SGHKS, CDR2 YYEKEE (reference sequence).

The rearrangement uses TRBV29-1 and TRBJ2-4, with 11 positions matching TRBD2. V was pared by 6 bases and J by 3 bases, with 10 bases of the junction left unmatched. CDR1 and CDR2 (germline): SQVTM, ANQGSEA. The CDR3 is 16 residues long. Here the CDR3 DNA reads TGCAGCGTAGGATATAGCGGGAGGGGACTCAAAAACATTCAGTACTTC. This encodes CSVGYSGRGLKNIQYF.

V and J are TRBV6-5 and TRBJ1-6; the D gene is possibly TRBD1 (5 bases). The CDR3 spans 15 residues. The ends were cut back, 1 base at V and 5 bases at J, with 9 bases in the middle. Germline CDR1 reads MNHEY; CDR2 reads SVGAGI. The CDR3 DNA reads TGTGCCAGCAGTTACTTCGGGGGGGATAATTCACCCCTCCACTTT. Amino acid sequence: CASSYFGGDNSPLHF.

This chain links TRBV6-5 with TRBJ1-5; no clear D. This CDR3 is 11 amino acids long. Germline V lookup: CDR1 MNHEY, CDR2 SVGAGI. Trimming left V 5 bases short and J 10 bases short, with 9 bases between. This CDR3 is CASSQRLPQHF. The CDR3 DNA sequence: TGTGCCAGCAGTCAGAGACTTCCCCAGCATTTT.

The chain uses TRBV28 and TRBJ2-3, with D unresolved. Germline assignment: CDR1 MDHEN and CDR2 SYDVKM. The V gene lost 3 bases and the J gene lost 2 bases, with 6 bases spanning the gap. The CDR3 is made up of 13 amino acids. The CDR3 sequence: CASSLATTDTQYF. The DNA of the CDR3 is TGTGCCAGCAGTTTGGCTACCACAGATACGCAGTATTTT.

The V gene is TRBV6-5, the J gene TRBJ1-5; 7 bases agree with TRBD1. The CDR3 runs to 15 residues. Germline values: CDR1 MNHEY, CDR2 SVGAGI. With V trimmed by 6 bases and J by 0 bases, 5 bases remained unmatched. CDR3 protein: CASRSRGNSNQPQHF. The CDR3 DNA sequence: TGTGCCAGCAGGTCCAGGGGGAATAGCAATCAGCCCCAGCATTTT.

The chain carries TRBV6-6 and TRBJ1-6; D is perhaps TRBD1 (5 bases). The CDR3 totals 15 residues. The V gene's germline CDR1 is MNHNY and CDR2 SVGAGI (reference sequence). With 2 bases removed from V and 6 bases from J, the gap between germline ends came to 11 bases. The CDR3 DNA reads TGTGCCAGCAGTTACAGGACAAATAGTAATTCACCCCTCCACTTT. Amino acids: CASSYRTNSNSPLHF.

This chain links TRBV16 with TRBJ2-7; 9 nucleotides line up with TRBD2. The ends lost 2 bases at V and 4 bases at J; junction bases unmatched: 3. CDR1 and CDR2 (germline): KGHSY, FQNENV. This CDR3 contains 14 residues. CDR3 bases: TGTGCCAGCAGCCAAGGGACTAGCAGGTACGAGCAGTACTTC. Its protein product is CASSQGTSRYEQYF.

This chain joins TRBV27 and TRBJ1-1; no clear D gene. CDR1 is MNHEY and CDR2 is SMNVEV in the germline V gene (reference sequence). V was pared by 6 bases and J by 6 bases, with 8 bases between. The CDR3 is made up of 11 amino acids. The CDR3 here is CASRFRAEAFF. The CDR3 DNA follows: TGTGCCAGCAGGTTTCGGGCTGAAGCTTTCTTT.